This TCR beta chain was obtained from a study of shared clonotypes between healthy human individuals. Study as a whole: Samples came from a couple of female and three male donors aged 18 to 49. General study points: The expectation was that sequencing depth would affect clonotype sharing among donors.

V lost 3 bases and J lost 4, with 4 bases in between. The germline gives CDR1 DFQATT, CDR2 SNEGSKA (reference sequence). The CDR3 has 11 amino acids. Repertoires were generated with immunoSEQ multiplex PCR, while TCRdb's copy carries only in-frame clones and drops some. There are roughly 680,000 clones in the sample; around 70% occur only once, and under 2% lies in the top ten. Among the donors, all were Caucasian adults who lived in Nashville, Tennessee. This clone was counted a few times. What it binds is not known. The sample holds other DNA sequences that translate to the same CDR3. This clonotype was obtained from a woman aged 25 to 45 in good health. The sequencing input was memory CD4+ T cells sorted from blood. Subset of the sample: CD45RA-negative fraction. V gene TRBV20-1 combines with J gene TRBJ2-1; D is unresolved. CDR3 nucleotides: TGCAGTGCTAGTTCTTACAATGAGCAGTTCTTC. This codes for CSASSYNEQFF.